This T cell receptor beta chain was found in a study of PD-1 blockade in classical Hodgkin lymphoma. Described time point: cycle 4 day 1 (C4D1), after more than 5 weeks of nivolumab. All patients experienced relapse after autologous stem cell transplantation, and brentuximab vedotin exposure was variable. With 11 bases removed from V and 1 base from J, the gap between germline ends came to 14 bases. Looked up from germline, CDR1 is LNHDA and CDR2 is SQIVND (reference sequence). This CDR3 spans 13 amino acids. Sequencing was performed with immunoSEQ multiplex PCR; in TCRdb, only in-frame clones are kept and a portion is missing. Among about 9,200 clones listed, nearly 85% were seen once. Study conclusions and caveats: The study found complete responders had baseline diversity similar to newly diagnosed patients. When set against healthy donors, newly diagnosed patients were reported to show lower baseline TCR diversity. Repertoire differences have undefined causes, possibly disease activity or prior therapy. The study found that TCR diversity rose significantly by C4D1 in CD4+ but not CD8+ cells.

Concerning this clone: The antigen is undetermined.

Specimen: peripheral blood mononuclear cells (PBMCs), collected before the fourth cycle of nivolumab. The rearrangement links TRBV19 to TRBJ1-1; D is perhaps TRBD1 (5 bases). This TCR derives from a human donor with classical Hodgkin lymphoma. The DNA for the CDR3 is TGTGCCGTTCAGGGCTTGGCGAACACTGAAGCTTTCTTT. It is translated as CAVQGLANTEAFF.